The 28 T cell receptor beta chains below were found in one sample sequenced in a study of shared clonotypes between healthy human individuals. Only in-frame clones appear in the TCRdb table, and some are missing; sequencing was by immunoSEQ multiplex PCR. The table includes roughly 2.6 million clones, roughly 92% detected once. Source material: naive CD4+ T cells sorted from blood. Indicated subset: CD45RA+ positively selected. The source is a young man in good health.

This sequence joins TRBV5-1 and TRBJ2-7; 10 bases fit TRBD1. Trimming took 4 bases from V and 4 from J; bases not matched to a gene: 5. The germline gives CDR1 SGHRS, CDR2 YFSETQ. The CDR3 runs 14 residues. The CDR3 loop reads CASSGGGQGYEQYF. DNA for the CDR3: TGCGCCAGCAGCGGTGGGGGACAGGGGTACGAGCAGTACTTC.

This clone was detected only once. This chain links TRBV6-5 with TRBJ1-2; D remains ambiguous. V was pared by 4 bases and J by 0 bases, with 15 bases between. The CDR3 spans 16 residues. The germline V gene encodes CDR1 MNHEY and CDR2 SVGAGI. CDR3 in DNA: TGTGCCAGCAGTTTCATCCGCAGTAGACCTAACTATGGCTACACCTTC. Translated: CASSFIRSRPNYGYTF.

The chain is built from TRBV27 and TRBJ2-2, with 8 bases lining up with TRBD2. Germline V lookup: CDR1 MNHEY, CDR2 SMNVEV (reference sequence). The trim removed 6 bases at V and 0 bases at J, leaving 12 bases unmatched. The CDR3 has 18 amino acids. The CDR3 sequence: CASSPLAGRPSNTGELFF. The DNA for the CDR3 is TGTGCCAGCAGCCCTCTAGCGGGCCGTCCTTCGAACACCGGGGAGCTGTTTTTT.

The chain carries TRBV4-3 and TRBJ2-3; 13 nucleotides align to TRBD2. J lost 0 bases, V lost 3 bases, and 12 bases had no gene match. The CDR3 runs to 20 residues. The germline gives CDR1 LGHNA, CDR2 YSLEER. CDR3 loop: CASSHRTSGSPSYSTDTQYF. As DNA, the CDR3 is TGCGCCAGCAGCCACAGGACTAGCGGGAGTCCGAGTTATAGCACAGATACGCAGTATTTT.

The chain is built from TRBV2 and TRBJ1-5; maybe TRBD1 (5 bases). Trimming took 8 bases from V and 3 from J, leaving 11 bases between them. Germline-derived CDR1 and CDR2 are SNHLY and FYNNEI. The CDR3 loop spans 13 amino acids. CDR3 protein: CASVTDLNQPQHF. In nucleotides, the CDR3 is TGTGCCAGCGTGACAGACCTCAATCAGCCCCAGCATTTT.

The chain joins TRBV2 to TRBJ1-5, with D maybe TRBD1 (5 bases). This CDR3 contains 15 residues. CDR1 and CDR2 from the germline V gene are SNHLY and FYNNEI. Trimming pared 3 bases from V and 2 bases from J, leaving 11 bases between. The CDR3 loop is CASSDGAGGNQPQHF. In DNA form, the CDR3 reads TGTGCCAGCAGTGATGGGGCGGGGGGCAATCAGCCCCAGCATTTT.

The chain joins TRBV2 to TRBJ1-2; D is uncertain. V was clipped by 0 bases and J by 6 bases, with 8 bases between them. The CDR3 contains 13 residues. Germline CDR1 SNHLY, CDR2 FYNNEI. The CDR3 DNA reads as TGTGCCAGCAGTGAAGCTTACAAGCATGGCTACACCTTC. This encodes CASSEAYKHGYTF.

A single count supports this clone. The V gene is TRBV7-8, the J gene TRBJ2-3; D is possibly TRBD1 (6 bases). CDR1 is SGHVS, CDR2 FQNEAQ, per germline. V gave up 4 bases and J gave up 5 bases, with 16 bases separating them. The CDR3 loop spans 15 amino acids. CDR3 sequence reads: CASSSLDEGGDTQYF. The DNA for the CDR3 is TGTGCCAGCAGCTCCCTGGACGAAGGGGGAGATACGCAGTATTTT.

The rearrangement joins TRBV6-5 to TRBJ2-7; TRBD1 matches at 9 bases. The length of the CDR3 is 16 residues. V lost 2 bases and J lost 6; bases outside the gene matches: 11. The germline CDR1 and CDR2 sequences are MNHEY and SVGAGI. CDR3 residues: CASSYNRGRDESEQYF. The DNA for the CDR3 is TGTGCCAGCAGTTACAACAGGGGGCGCGACGAGTCCGAGCAGTACTTC.

The genes are TRBV6-6 and TRBJ2-7; no definite D call. V lost 0 bases and J lost 6, with 6 bases in between. The CDR3 is 12 amino acids. Germline lookup yields CDR1 MNHNY and CDR2 SVGAGI (reference sequence). This chain's CDR3 is CASSYSLPEQYF. The DNA for the CDR3 is TGTGCCAGCAGTTACTCTCTGCCCGAGCAGTACTTC.

The chain joins TRBV6-4 to TRBJ1-2; D is perhaps TRBD1 (6 bases). Germline V gives CDR1 MRHNA, CDR2 SNTAGT. V lost 5 bases and J 4 bases, leaving 17 bases between the germline ends. This CDR3 is built from 15 residues. DNA for the CDR3: TGTGCCAGCAGTCGTGAGGGGACAACTTCCTATGGCTACACCTTC. Its protein is CASSREGTTSYGYTF.

The V call is TRBV6-6, the J call TRBJ1-5; D gene uncertain. CDR3 length: 13 residues. The germline gives CDR1 MNHNY, CDR2 SVGAGI (reference sequence). Trimming shortened V by 5 bases and J by 4 bases, and 9 bases separated the two germline ends. This CDR3 is CASSLVKNQPQHF. The CDR3 bases are TGTGCCAGCAGTCTCGTCAAGAATCAGCCCCAGCATTTT.

The V and J genes are TRBV28 and TRBJ1-2, with 7 positions matching TRBD1. Looked up from germline, CDR1 is MDHEN and CDR2 is SYDVKM. The CDR3 consists of 14 residues. V dropped 5 bases and J dropped 8; count of bases not matched to a gene: 11. The CDR3 reads CASSLTGQNRGYTF. The CDR3 coding sequence is TGTGCCAGCAGTCTAACGGGACAGAACAGGGGCTACACCTTC.

Details on this clone: Other DNA sequences in this sample translate to the same CDR3. The chain combines TRBV27 with TRBJ1-6, with a tentative D call TRBD1 (5 bases). V shed 5 bases and J shed 7 bases, with 12 bases lying between them. This CDR3 spans 14 amino acids. The germline V gene encodes CDR1 MNHEY and CDR2 SMNVEV (reference sequence). CDR3 in amino acids: CASSLGTANSPLHF. CDR3 sequence (DNA): TGTGCCAGCAGTCTCGGGACCGCCAATTCACCCCTCCACTTT.

With respect to this clone: This sample also contains other DNA sequences that code for the same CDR3. J is TRBJ1-6 and V is TRBV6-1; D is unresolved. The CDR3 contains 14 residues. V was shortened by 6 bases and J by 0 bases, with 6 bases between the two germline ends. Germline lookup yields CDR1 MNHNS and CDR2 SASEGT. This CDR3 is CASRGSSYNSPLHF. The CDR3 DNA reads as TGTGCCAGCAGGGGGAGCTCCTATAATTCACCCCTCCACTTT.

The chain joins TRBV19 to TRBJ1-1, with 8 bases matching TRBD1. The V segment lost 3 bases and the J segment 1 base; nucleotides outside the gene matches: 7. Germline CDR1 reads LNHDA; CDR2 reads SQIVND (reference sequence). The CDR3 length is 16 residues. The CDR3 protein is CASSIQDRVPNTEAFF. In DNA form, the CDR3 reads TGTGCCAGTAGTATTCAGGACAGGGTCCCGAACACTGAAGCTTTCTTT.

CDR3 protein: CATSGSRGWEQYF. In DNA, the CDR3 is TGTGCCACGTCCGGTTCTCGGGGGTGGGAGCAGTACTTC. V gene TRBV19 combines with J gene TRBJ2-7; possibly TRBD2 for D (6 bases). Trimming shortened V by 10 bases and J by 7 bases, and 20 bases separated the two germline ends. This CDR3 region has 13 residues. CDR1 and CDR2 from the germline V gene are LNHDA and SQIVND (reference sequence).

On this clone: Other DNA sequences in this specimen translate into the identical CDR3. This rearrangement joins TRBV5-1 to TRBJ2-7, with D unresolved. Germline CDR1 and CDR2: SGHRS and YFSETQ. This CDR3 is 13 amino acids long. Trimming removed 0 bases at V and 0 bases at J, with 4 bases between. The CDR3 DNA is TGCGCCAGCAGCTTGGAAACCTCCTACGAGCAGTACTTC. Amino acids: CASSLETSYEQYF.

The chain uses TRBV4-1 and TRBJ2-3; 10 bases map to TRBD2. V dropped 0 bases and J dropped 4; count of bases not matched to a gene: 7. Germline loops: CDR1 MGHRA, CDR2 YSYEKL. The length of the CDR3 is 17 residues. CDR3 bases: TGCGCCAGCAGCCAAGAAGCTAGCGGGAGCATTTCAGATACGCAGTATTTT. Its translation: CASSQEASGSISDTQYF.

The rearrangement uses TRBV7-9 and TRBJ2-1; TRBD1 or TRBD2 may be the D gene (7 bases each). Germline lookup yields CDR1 SEHNR and CDR2 FQNEAQ (reference sequence). The CDR3 length is 16 residues. V lost 1 base and J lost 7, with 17 bases in between. CDR3 bases: TGTGCCAGCAGCTTAGGGGAGGGGGCAAGGAGAAATGAGCAGTTCTTC. Encoded protein: CASSLGEGARRNEQFF.

This sequence joins TRBV7-9 and TRBJ1-1; no reliable D call. Germline V gene sequence: CDR1 SEHNR, CDR2 FQNEAQ (reference sequence). This CDR3 is built from 14 residues. The V and J ends lost 1 base and 6 bases respectively, with 12 bases between them. The CDR3 nucleotides are TGTGCCAGCAGCTTAGAATCGAGGCCAGCTGAAGCTTTCTTT. This gives the protein CASSLESRPAEAFF.

The chain has TRBV5-6 and TRBJ2-3, with D unresolved. This CDR3 has 13 residues. CDR1 and CDR2 from the germline V gene are SGHDT and YYEEEE. V was shortened by 2 bases and J by 0 bases, with 4 bases between the two germline ends. The CDR3 protein is CASSFESTDTQYF. CDR3 DNA sequence: TGTGCCAGCAGCTTTGAGAGCACAGATACGCAGTATTTT.

The rearrangement joins TRBV29-1 to TRBJ2-3, with 13 positions matching TRBD2. This CDR3 region has 14 residues. Germline-derived CDR1 and CDR2 are SQVTM and ANQGSEA. The V and J ends lost 7 bases and 4 bases, in that order; junction bases with no gene match: 5. The CDR3 nucleotides are TGCAGCGCTTGGACTAGCGGGGGTTCAGATACGCAGTATTTT. This encodes CSAWTSGGSDTQYF.

Comments on this clone: Other DNA variants within this sample encode the same CDR3. The rearrangement uses TRBV4-1 and TRBJ2-7; 7 bases map to TRBD2. With 3 bases clipped from V and 3 bases from J, the junction kept 5 bases outside the gene matches. CDR1 MGHRA and CDR2 YSYEKL come from the germline V gene. The CDR3 sequence is 14 residues long. Here the CDR3 DNA reads TGCGCCAGCAGCCAGGGGGAGGGGTACTACGAGCAGTACTTC. The encoded protein is CASSQGEGYYEQYF.

The chain has TRBV15 and TRBJ1-4; 9 nucleotides align to TRBD1. Germline CDR1 reads LNHNV; CDR2 reads YYDKDF (reference sequence). The CDR3 loop spans 15 amino acids. The V and J ends lost 4 bases and 2 bases, in that order; junction bases with no gene match: 2. The CDR3: CATSTGQGTNEKLFF. CDR3 nucleotide sequence: TGTGCCACCAGCACGGGACAGGGCACTAATGAAAAACTGTTTTTT.

The sample holds one count of this clone. The V call is TRBV25-1, the J call TRBJ2-1, with TRBD2 identical over 7 bases. Unmatched junction bases numbered 18, after V lost 3 bases and J lost 10 bases. The CDR3 is made up of 17 amino acids. CDR1 is MGHDK and CDR2 is SYGVNS in the germline V gene. The CDR3: CASSDPASGRTSGEQFF. CDR3 DNA: TGTGCCAGCAGTGATCCGGCTAGCGGTAGAACCTCAGGGGAGCAGTTCTTC. The whole variable domain, remainder taken from reference TRBV25-1 and TRBJ2-1, is EADIYQTPRYLVIGTGKKITLECSQTMGHDKMYWYQQDPGMELHLIHYSYGVNSTEKGDLSSESTVSRIRTEHFPLTLESARPSHTSQYLCASSDPASGRTSGEQFFGPGTRLTVL.

The chain has TRBV5-4 and TRBJ2-3; D possibly corresponds to TRBD1 (6 bases). This CDR3 is 14 amino acids long. Germline lookup yields CDR1 SGHNT and CDR2 YYREEE (reference sequence). Deletions cut 2 bases from V and 6 bases from J, with 13 bases between. This CDR3 is CASSFAQGSDTQYF. The CDR3 bases are TGTGCCAGCAGCTTTGCACAGGGTTCCGATACGCAGTATTTT.

Note on this clone: Other DNA variants within this sample encode the same CDR3. This sequence joins TRBV5-1 and TRBJ1-3; no reliable D call. CDR1 and CDR2 from the germline V gene are SGHRS and YFSETQ. Trimming shortened V by 0 bases and J by 0 bases, and 7 bases separated the two germline ends. This CDR3 is 15 amino acids long. The CDR3 coding sequence is TGCGCCAGCAGCTTGGAACCGGTCTCTGGAAACACCATATATTTT. Translation: CASSLEPVSGNTIYF.